The clone carrying this T cell receptor (beta chain) was counted a single time. Its cognate antigen is unknown. CDR3 length: 16 residues. Per germline, CDR1 SGHDT and CDR2 YYEEEE. Trimming took 4 bases from V and 3 from J, leaving 19 bases between them. The protocol was immunoSEQ multiplex PCR, while the TCRdb copy is restricted to in-frame clones and leaves out a portion. The table shows some 69,000 clones, with 83% occurring only once. Doses given second, at about 4 or about 12 weeks, were pooled. The record originates from a study of T cell responses to AZD1222 COVID-19 vaccine. Points from the study as a whole: No day 14 peak samples; only post-peak repertoires were characterized. Only a handful of AZD1222 recipients, five to seven in all, had baseline seropositivity.

The source material was peripheral blood, sampled 28 days after the second AZD1222 dose. The source is an adult who received the AZD1222 COVID-19 vaccine. This chain uses TRBV5-6 with TRBJ1-1, with D possibly matching TRBD1 (5 bases). CDR3: CASSLTGTPEDTEAFF. The CDR3 DNA is TGTGCCAGCAGCCTAACCGGGACCCCGGAGGACACTGAAGCTTTCTTT.